This TCR beta chain was captured in a study of blood T cell repertoires in COVID-19. Study context: The United States, Italy and Spain were the sources of the acute and convalescent COVID-19 samples.

Each participant's cohort was designated according to participant-reported clinical history. There are 14 residues in the CDR3. Germline CDR1 reads WNHNN; CDR2 reads SYGVQD (reference sequence). V lost 2 bases to trimming and J lost 7 bases, with 9 bases between them. The protocol was immunoSEQ multiplex PCR, while the TCRdb copy is restricted to in-frame clones and leaves out a portion. The profile shows about 480,000 clones, about nine tenths of them singletons. This clonotype was obtained from a woman aged 55-69 years who had recovered from COVID-19. Sequencing was carried out using PBMCs or T cells enriched from blood (not recorded which). The V call is TRBV10-1, the J call TRBJ1-6; D possibly corresponds to TRBD1 (5 bases). CDR3 sequence (DNA): TGCGCCAGCAGTGAGGGGGGGAAAAATTCACCCCTCCACTTT. Its translation: CASSEGGKNSPLHF.